These 24 T cell receptor beta chains were sequenced from one sample in a study of shared T cell receptors in the human thymus. Sequencing used immunoSEQ multiplex PCR; TCRdb keeps in-frame clones, though not all of them. The data contain hundreds of thousands of clones, 70% to 90% of them seen just once; the ten biggest clones take up over 0.008%. The same sample was also used in a study of human thymus T cells.

Sequencing was carried out using thymocytes. These receptors were taken from a girl under three years old with a congenital heart defect.

The chain recombines TRBV5-8 with TRBJ1-2; 7 bases align to TRBD1. This CDR3 is built from 15 residues. Per germline, CDR1 SGHTS and CDR2 YDEGEE. Trimming took 1 base from V and 3 from J; bases not matched to a gene: 6. CDR3 sequence: CASSLYRGRDYGYTF. The CDR3 region has the DNA TGTGCCAGCAGCTTGTATAGGGGGCGCGACTATGGCTACACCTTC.

This chain joins TRBV7-2 and TRBJ1-1; no definite D call. This CDR3 has 12 amino acids. Between the trimmed V and J ends, which lost 6 bases and 1 base, there was a span of 6 bases. Germline CDR1 is SGHTA and CDR2 is FQGNSA. The CDR3 DNA reads TGTGCCAGCAGGGGCGAGAACACTGAAGCTTTCTTT. Its protein is CASRGENTEAFF.

This chain uses TRBV6-5 with TRBJ1-4, with D perhaps TRBD1 (5 bases). CDR3 length: 16 amino acids. From germline, CDR1 is MNHEY and CDR2 SVGAGI. V lost 4 bases, J lost 5 bases, and 17 bases lay in between. The CDR3 region is CASSSSVGGRNEKLFF. Here the CDR3 DNA reads TGTGCCAGCAGTTCCTCTGTGGGGGGAAGGAATGAAAAACTGTTTTTT.

The J gene is TRBJ2-5, the V gene TRBV19; TRBD2 matches at 9 bases. The CDR3 is 14 amino acids. V was clipped by 3 bases and J by 3 bases; unmatched bases: 2. CDR1 is LNHDA and CDR2 is SQIVND in the germline V gene (reference sequence). The DNA for the CDR3 is TGTGCCAGTAGTATTAGGACTAGCGAAGAGACCCAGTACTTC. It is translated as CASSIRTSEETQYF.

The chain has TRBV15 and TRBJ1-1, with 9 bases matching TRBD1. V lost 8 bases, J lost 3 bases, and 16 bases stayed unmatched. The CDR3 has 17 amino acids. The germline V gene encodes CDR1 LNHNV and CDR2 YYDKDF (reference sequence). CDR3 in DNA: TGTGCCACCGCAAACAGGGGGCGCTGGTCGGGGGACACTGAAGCTTTCTTT. It is translated as CATANRGRWSGDTEAFF.

This sequence joins TRBV5-1 and TRBJ2-5, with 10 bases fitting TRBD2. The trim removed 4 bases at V and 7 bases at J, leaving 19 bases unmatched. The CDR3 extends over 18 amino acids. Germline CDR1 and CDR2: SGHRS and YFSETQ. CDR3 DNA sequence: TGCGCCAGCAGCCTTCCCTTGGCTAGCGGGGGCCCTTTTGCGACCCAGTACTTC. This sequence encodes CASSLPLASGGPFATQYF. Supplemented by reference TRBV5-1 and TRBJ2-5, the full variable domain reads KAGVTQTPRYLIKTRGQQVTLSCSPISGHRSVSWYQQTPGQGLQFLFEYFSETQRNKGNFPGRFSGRQFSNSRSEMNVSTLELGDSALYLCASSLPLASGGPFATQYFGPGTRLLVL.

This chain links TRBV5-1 with TRBJ2-7; TRBD1 matches 10 bases. Unmatched junction bases numbered 9, after V lost 4 bases and J lost 5 bases. There are 15 residues in the CDR3. Germline CDR1 SGHRS, CDR2 YFSETQ. The CDR3 nucleotides are TGCGCCAGCAGCGTTACCGGGACAGGGGTGGACGAGCAGTACTTC. Amino acids: CASSVTGTGVDEQYF.

The V gene is TRBV4-3, the J gene TRBJ1-2; 7 bases match TRBD1. Germline trimming cut 4 bases from V and 5 bases from J; bases unmatched to any gene: 13. This CDR3 has 16 residues. Germline V gene sequence: CDR1 LGHNA, CDR2 YSLEER. CDR3 residues: CASSRDSNTGEYGYTF. In DNA form, the CDR3 reads TGCGCCAGCAGCCGGGACAGCAACACCGGGGAATATGGCTACACCTTC.

The V and J genes are TRBV5-1 and TRBJ2-7, with TRBD1 identical over 11 bases. CDR1 and CDR2 from the germline V gene are SGHRS and YFSETQ. The CDR3 extends over 15 amino acids. Germline trimming cut 0 bases from V and 9 bases from J; bases unmatched to any gene: 8. The CDR3 loop reads CASSLGTGGPVGQYF. The CDR3 region has the DNA TGCGCCAGCAGCTTGGGGACAGGGGGCCCCGTTGGGCAGTACTTC.

The chain combines TRBV27 with TRBJ1-2; D not certain. The CDR3 length is 14 residues. The V end lost 3 bases, the J end lost 10 bases, and 18 bases lay between the germline ends. The germline CDR1 and CDR2 sequences are MNHEY and SMNVEV (reference sequence). CDR3 loop: CASSFNRVHSIYTF. The CDR3 bases are TGTGCCAGCAGTTTCAACCGGGTCCATAGCATCTACACCTTC.

V and J are TRBV5-4 and TRBJ2-7, with D tentatively TRBD1 (6 bases). The CDR3 sequence is 14 residues long. Germline CDR1 reads SGHNT; CDR2 reads YYREEE (reference sequence). Trimming removed 4 bases from V and 3 bases from J, with 14 bases in between. Written as DNA, the CDR3 is TGTGCCAGCAGCCCCGACAGGATAAACTACGAGCAGTACTTC. It is translated as CASSPDRINYEQYF. Full variable domain (remainder filled in from reference TRBV5-4 and TRBJ2-7): ETGVTQSPTHLIKTRGQQVTLRCSSQSGHNTVSWYQQALGQGPQFIFQYYREEENGRGNFPPRFSGLQFPNYSSELNVNALELDDSALYLCASSPDRINYEQYFGPGTRLTVT.

This sequence joins TRBV29-1 and TRBJ2-7, with D perhaps matching TRBD1 (6 bases). Trimming stripped 4 bases from V and 12 bases from J, with 16 bases between. In germline, CDR1 is SQVTM, CDR2 ANQGSEA. This CDR3 has 11 amino acids. The CDR3, as DNA: TGCAGCGTTGTGGACAGATCGCGGCTGTACTTC. It codes for CSVVDRSRLYF.

Comment on this clone: A junction end diverges from the germline sequence, so it may reflect a read error. Other DNA sequences from this sample encode an identical CDR3 as well. The V and J genes are TRBV14 and TRBJ1-6; tentatively, D is TRBD1 (5 bases). The CDR3 loop spans 16 amino acids. CDR1 is SGHDN and CDR2 is FVKESK in the germline V gene. The CDR3 sequence: CASSHPQGTYNSPLHF. For the CDR3, the DNA is TGTGCCAGCAGCCATCCTCAGGGAACCTATAATTCCCCCCTCCACTTT.

V gene TRBV4-1 combines with J gene TRBJ1-2; possible D gene TRBD1, 5 bases. V was pared by 0 bases and J by 2 bases, with 10 bases between. This CDR3 has 15 residues. Per the germline V gene, CDR1 is MGHRA and CDR2 is YSYEKL. The CDR3 protein is CASSQDDRKNYGYTF. CDR3 in DNA: TGCGCCAGCAGCCAAGATGACAGAAAAAACTATGGCTACACCTTC.

V and J are TRBV7-9 and TRBJ2-3; no clear D gene. Germline V lookup: CDR1 SEHNR, CDR2 FQNEAQ (reference sequence). The CDR3 extends over 15 amino acids. V was cut by 4 bases and J by 6 bases, with 17 bases left in between. In nucleotides, the CDR3 is TGTGCCAGCAGCTCCGGGTTCCCTCCCGGGGATACGCAGTATTTT. Translated: CASSSGFPPGDTQYF. Using reference TRBV7-9 and TRBJ2-3 for the parts outside the CDR3, the full variable domain is DTGVSQNPRHKITKRGQNVTFRCDPISEHNRLYWYRQTLGQGPEFLTYFQNEAQLEKSRLLSDRFSAERPKGSFSTLEIQRTEQGDSAMYLCASSSGFPPGDTQYFGPGTRLTVL.

The rearrangement joins TRBV18 to TRBJ2-3, with 7 bases fitting TRBD1. The CDR3 extends over 15 amino acids. CDR1 and CDR2 (germline): KGHSH, LQKENI. V was clipped by 6 bases and J by 9 bases; unmatched bases: 15. As DNA, the CDR3 is TGTGCCAGCTCGTCCACACAGGGGCCCCTGGGGACGCAGTATTTT. Translating gives CASSSTQGPLGTQYF.

The chain couples TRBV4-2 to TRBJ1-1; D is ambiguous. V was clipped by 7 bases and J by 0 bases, with 18 bases between them. Per germline, CDR1 LGHNA and CDR2 YNFKEQ. This CDR3 is built from 16 residues. The CDR3 DNA sequence: TGTGCCAGCACCACTTATGCAGGTACAATGAACACTGAAGCTTTCTTT. Protein: CASTTYAGTMNTEAFF.

This clone has only one observation. This chain links TRBV7-2 with TRBJ2-1, with a possible D match to TRBD1 (6 bases). Germline V gene data show CDR1 as SGHTA and CDR2 as FQGNSA. CDR3 size: 12 residues. V lost 6 bases and J 7 bases, leaving 10 bases between the germline ends. In DNA, the CDR3 is TGTGCCAGCAGAGAGGGGGTGAATGAGCAGTTCTTC. Protein: CASREGVNEQFF.

A few counts support this clone. V is TRBV27 and J is TRBJ1-3; possible D gene TRBD1, 6 bases. CDR1 and CDR2 (germline): MNHEY, SMNVEV (reference sequence). V lost 5 bases and J lost 8, with 25 bases in between. The CDR3 is made up of 17 amino acids. The CDR3 region has the DNA TGTGCCAGCAGTCCCACCACCGCCGGGACAATTGACTACACCATATATTTT. This translates into CASSPTTAGTIDYTIYF.

This clone was observed a single time. CDR3 in DNA: TGTGCCAGCTCACCCCTCCGGGGGGACAACACTGAAGCTTTCTTT. Protein: CASSPLRGDNTEAFF. The chain carries TRBV18 and TRBJ1-1, with D tentatively TRBD1 (5 bases). This CDR3 comprises 15 residues. Germline V lookup: CDR1 KGHSH, CDR2 LQKENI. V dropped 3 bases and J dropped 2 bases, with 13 bases sitting between them. Filled out from reference TRBV18 and TRBJ1-1, the complete variable domain reads NAGVMQNPRHLVRRRGQEARLRCSPMKGHSHVYWYRQLPEEGLKFMVYLQKENIIDESGMPKERFSAEFPKEGPSILRIQQVVRGDSAAYFCASSPLRGDNTEAFFGQGTRLTVV.

This chain uses TRBV5-6 with TRBJ2-1, with 9 bases fitting TRBD1. V was pared by 5 bases and J by 0 bases, with 9 bases of the junction left unmatched. Per the germline V gene, CDR1 is SGHDT and CDR2 is YYEEEE. This CDR3 region has 17 residues. The DNA for the CDR3 is TGTGCCAGCAGTTACCGGGACAGGGTAAGCTCCTACAATGAGCAGTTCTTC. Translation: CASSYRDRVSSYNEQFF.

This sequence joins TRBV18 and TRBJ1-1, with D uncertain. In germline, CDR1 is KGHSH, CDR2 LQKENI. The CDR3 is 15 residues long. The V and J ends lost 3 bases and 1 base respectively, with 12 bases between them. The CDR3 here is CASSPPTSGNTEAFF. The CDR3 DNA sequence: TGTGCCAGCTCACCCCCGACCTCGGGGAACACTGAAGCTTTCTTT.

The genes are TRBV5-6 and TRBJ1-6; 10 positions match TRBD1. With 3 bases clipped from V and 1 base from J, the junction kept 7 bases outside the gene matches. Germline lookup yields CDR1 SGHDT and CDR2 YYEEEE. This CDR3 region has 18 residues. CDR3 nucleotides: TGTGCCAGCAGCTCCCTGACAGGGGGCCAATCCTATAATTCACCCCTCCACTTT. Translated, it gives CASSSLTGGQSYNSPLHF.

The chain carries TRBV9 and TRBJ2-7, with 14 positions matching TRBD2. This CDR3 has 15 amino acids. The J segment lost 3 bases and the V segment lost 2 bases, leaving 1 base of the junction unmatched. Per germline, CDR1 SGDLS and CDR2 YYNGEE. The CDR3 reads CASSVGTSGGYEQYF. The CDR3 DNA reads as TGTGCCAGCAGCGTCGGGACTAGCGGGGGCTACGAGCAGTACTTC.